Listed below are T cell receptor beta chains from one sample, sequenced in a study of Ad26.COV2.S vaccination and SARS-CoV-2 variants. Profiling relied on immunoSEQ multiplex PCR, and the TCRdb table lists in-frame clones only, not all of them. The sample includes some 350,000 clones, 70% to 90% seen only once; the top ten take 3% to 4%. The source was peripheral blood, collected in a trial of Ad26.COV2.S vaccine versus placebo. These receptors were taken from a person aged 18-65 years who received the Ad26.COV2.S COVID-19 vaccine or a placebo. Both conserved end residues are part of each CDR3. D genes are given only for firm matches. Not every row has a clone size; where given, it reads once, few, many or a size class.

V gene	CDR3 length	J gene	D gene	clone size	CDR3 protein	CDR3 DNA
TRBV2	16	TRBJ2-1	TRBD1	NA	CASSDSRTGGMNEQFF	TGTGCCAGCAGTGACTCAAGGACAGGGGGTATGAATGAGCAGTTCTTC
TRBV10-3	16	TRBJ1-2	NA	NA	CAISPSQNLLNYGYTF	TGTGCCATCAGTCCCAGCCAGAACCTTCTTAACTATGGCTACACCTTC
TRBV19	19	TRBJ2-2	TRBD2	NA	CASSIRGLAGTKNTGELFF	TGTGCCAGTAGTATAAGAGGACTAGCGGGGACAAAGAACACCGGGGAGCTGTTTTTT
TRBV6-2/TRBV6-3	16	TRBJ2-1	NA	NA	CASSYGVAALDNEQFF	TGTGCCAGCAGTTACGGAGTTGCCGCTCTCGACAATGAGCAGTTCTTC
TRBV16	16	TRBJ2-6	NA	NA	CASSQSGLSGANVLTF	TGTGCCAGCAGCCAATCTGGCCTTTCTGGGGCCAACGTCCTGACTTTC
TRBV4-1	14	TRBJ2-7	TRBD2	NA	CASSQVLADYEQYF	TGCGCCAGCAGCCAAGTCCTAGCGGACTACGAGCAGTACTTC
TRBV7-2	15	TRBJ2-2	TRBD1	NA	CASSTGQGGTGELFF	TGTGCCAGCAGCACGGGACAGGGGGGCACCGGGGAGCTGTTTTTT
TRBV9	14	TRBJ1-2	NA	NA	CASSGGGRDYGYTF	TGTGCCAGCAGCGGGGGAGGAAGGGACTATGGCTACACCTTC
TRBV6-2/TRBV6-3	14	TRBJ2-7	TRBD2	NA	CASSYKGGSHEQYF	TGTGCCAGCAGTTACAAGGGCGGGAGCCACGAGCAGTACTTC
TRBV19	16	TRBJ1-1	NA	NA	CASTTLEGREPPEAFF	TGTGCCAGTACTACCTTGGAGGGCAGGGAGCCCCCTGAAGCTTTCTTT
TRBV18	13	TRBJ1-2	NA	few	CASSPERIYGYTF	TGTGCCAGCTCACCAGAACGGATCTATGGCTACACCTTC
TRBV7-9	12	TRBJ1-5	NA	NA	CASSILNQPQHF	TGTGCCAGCAGCATACTAAATCAGCCCCAGCATTTT
TRBV5-6	14	TRBJ2-1	NA	NA	CASSLGGRYNEQFF	TGTGCCAGCAGCTTGGGGGGGCGCTACAATGAGCAGTTCTTC
TRBV5-4	16	TRBJ1-2	NA	few	CASREWPTGQKKGYTF	TGTGCCAGCAGAGAGTGGCCGACCGGACAGAAGAAGGGCTACACCTTC
TRBV10-1	16	TRBJ1-1	TRBD1	NA	CASSESTGAWGTEAFF	TGCGCCAGCAGTGAGTCGACAGGGGCTTGGGGCACTGAAGCTTTCTTT
TRBV19	18	TRBJ2-2	TRBD2	NA	CASNLGLAGGRYTGELFF	TGTGCCAGTAATTTAGGGCTAGCGGGAGGGCGGTACACCGGGGAGCTGTTTTTT
TRBV5-4	13	TRBJ2-3	NA	NA	CASSLGPIDTQYF	TGTGCCAGCAGCTTGGGTCCGATTGATACGCAGTATTTT
TRBV19	14	TRBJ2-5	TRBD1	NA	CASSERQGRETQYF	TGTGCCAGTAGCGAACGACAGGGGCGCGAGACCCAGTACTTC
TRBV5-4	17	TRBJ2-3	TRBD2	NA	CASSPQTSGGRTDTQYF	TGTGCCAGCAGCCCACAAACTAGCGGGGGCCGCACAGATACGCAGTATTTT
TRBV2	15	TRBJ1-1	NA	NA	CASSDFGTINTEAFF	TGTGCCAGCAGTGATTTCGGGACCATCAACACTGAAGCTTTCTTT
TRBV5-8	15	TRBJ2-4	NA	NA	CASSLAGASKNIQYF	TGTGCCAGCAGCTTGGCGGGGGCTTCCAAAAACATTCAGTACTTC
TRBV6-2/TRBV6-3	18	TRBJ2-6	NA	NA	CASSYPSVGVAGANVLTF	TGTGCCAGCAGTTATCCGTCAGTCGGGGTGGCTGGGGCCAACGTCCTGACTTTC
TRBV30	14	TRBJ1-1	TRBD1	NA	CAWSPGTANTEAFF	TGTGCCTGGAGTCCCGGGACAGCGAACACTGAAGCTTTCTTT
TRBV3-1/TRBV3-2	15	TRBJ2-4	TRBD1	NA	CASSQEQGASNIQYF	TGTGCCAGCAGCCAAGAACAGGGGGCTAGTAACATTCAGTACTTC
TRBV4-3	15	TRBJ2-7	TRBD1	once	CASSHGQGASYEQYF	TGCGCCAGCAGCCATGGACAGGGGGCTTCCTACGAGCAGTACTTC
TRBV6-5	14	TRBJ1-6	NA	NA	CASKWGEGSSPLHF	TGTGCCAGCAAATGGGGAGAGGGGAGCTCACCCCTCCACTTT
TRBV27	16	TRBJ2-7	TRBD1	NA	CASSSTGQGNFYEQYF	TGTGCCAGCAGTTCGACGGGACAGGGGAACTTTTACGAGCAGTACTTC
TRBV9	13	TRBJ1-3	NA	NA	CASSVAGLDTIYF	TGTGCCAGCAGCGTAGCGGGACTTGACACCATATATTTT
TRBV5-5	17	TRBJ2-1	TRBD1	once	CASSDLGQVNSYNEQFF	TGTGCCAGCAGCGATCTGGGACAGGTGAACTCCTACAATGAGCAGTTCTTC
TRBV5-1	16	TRBJ2-7	TRBD1	NA	CASSLDPGGASYEQYF	TGCGCCAGCAGCTTGGATCCAGGGGGCGCGTCCTACGAGCAGTACTTC
TRBV5-6	16	TRBJ1-3	NA	NA	CASRPTGPLSGNTIYF	TGTGCCAGCAGACCGACAGGTCCTCTCTCTGGAAACACCATATATTTT
TRBV6-5	15	TRBJ2-7	TRBD2	NA	CASSQLAGISYEQYF	TGTGCCAGCAGTCAACTAGCGGGAATAAGCTACGAGCAGTACTTC
TRBV5-5	14	TRBJ1-2	NA	once	CASSLADDSWGYTF	TGTGCCAGCAGCTTGGCTGATGATTCGTGGGGCTACACCTTC
TRBV6-5	16	TRBJ2-2	TRBD2	NA	CASSSQAGVLTGELFF	TGTGCCAGCAGTTCTCAAGCGGGAGTTTTAACCGGGGAGCTGTTTTTT
TRBV7-9	15	TRBJ1-6	NA	few	CASSFGAGDNSPLHF	TGTGCCAGCAGCTTTGGTGCAGGGGATAATTCACCCCTCCACTTT
TRBV7-9	12	TRBJ2-7	NA	NA	CASSFSVLEQYF	TGTGCCAGCAGCTTTAGTGTGCTCGAGCAGTACTTC
TRBV4-3	13	TRBJ1-5	NA	NA	CASSQERGQPQHF	TGCGCCAGCAGCCAAGAAAGAGGTCAGCCCCAGCATTTT
TRBV23-1	15	TRBJ2-3	NA	NA	CASSPGGSRTDTQYF	TGCGCCAGCAGTCCGGGGGGCAGTCGCACAGATACGCAGTATTTT
TRBV7-2	16	TRBJ1-5	NA	NA	CASSLMARGAGQPQHF	TGTGCCAGCAGCTTGATGGCTCGGGGGGCAGGGCAGCCCCAGCATTTT
TRBV11-3	16	TRBJ1-3	NA	NA	CASSSHGERPGNTIYF	TGTGCCAGCAGCTCTCATGGAGAGCGTCCTGGAAACACCATATATTTT
TRBV3-1/TRBV3-2	15	TRBJ2-1	NA	NA	CASSQAGDLYNEQFF	TGTGCCAGCAGCCAAGCCGGGGATCTCTACAATGAGCAGTTCTTC
TRBV19	17	TRBJ2-4	TRBD2	once	CASSPLPGLGSPNIQYF	TGTGCCAGTAGTCCCCTACCGGGACTAGGAAGTCCAAACATTCAGTACTTC
TRBV10-1	13	TRBJ1-5	NA	many	CASSESLAQPQHF	TGCGCCAGCAGTGAGTCACTGGCGCAGCCCCAGCATTTT
TRBV5-1	15	TRBJ2-7	NA	once	CASSLVIADLREQYF	TGCGCCAGCAGCTTGGTGATAGCGGATCTTCGAGAGCAGTACTTC
TRBV5-1	16	TRBJ2-3	NA	NA	CASSLLGGAGTDTQYF	TGCGCCAGCAGCTTGTTAGGTGGGGCCGGCACAGATACGCAGTATTTT
TRBV5-5	16	TRBJ2-2	TRBD2	NA	CASSPLAGAPTGELFF	TGTGCCAGCAGCCCTCTAGCGGGGGCCCCCACCGGGGAGCTGTTTTTT
TRBV7-9	17	TRBJ2-2	TRBD1	NA	CASSHQKPGQYTGELFF	TGTGCCAGCAGCCACCAGAAACCGGGACAGTACACCGGGGAGCTGTTTTTT
TRBV7-9	14	TRBJ1-6	NA	NA	CASSLEANNSPLHF	TGTGCCAGCAGCTTAGAAGCCAATAATTCACCCCTCCACTTT
TRBV4-1	15	TRBJ2-3	NA	NA	CASSQTLPRADTQYF	TGCGCCAGCAGCCAGACCCTCCCACGAGCAGATACGCAGTATTTT
TRBV6-8	18	TRBJ2-3	TRBD1	NA	CASSYSFWDRGPVDTQYF	TGTGCCAGCAGTTACAGTTTCTGGGACAGGGGGCCGGTGGATACGCAGTATTTT